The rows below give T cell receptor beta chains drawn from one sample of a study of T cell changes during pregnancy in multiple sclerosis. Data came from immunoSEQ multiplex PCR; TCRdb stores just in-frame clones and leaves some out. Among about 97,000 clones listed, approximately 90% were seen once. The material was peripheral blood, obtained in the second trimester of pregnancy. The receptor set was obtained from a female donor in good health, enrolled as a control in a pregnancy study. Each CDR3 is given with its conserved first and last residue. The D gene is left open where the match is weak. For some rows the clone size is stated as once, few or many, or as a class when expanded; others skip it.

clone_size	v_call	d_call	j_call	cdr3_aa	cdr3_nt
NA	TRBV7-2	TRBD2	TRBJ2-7	CASSSGTSGISYEQYF	TGTGCCAGCAGCTCAGGGACTAGCGGGATTTCCTACGAGCAGTACTTC
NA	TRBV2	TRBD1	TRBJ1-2	CASNPGTGGGYGYTF	TGTGCCAGCAATCCCGGGACAGGGGGAGGATATGGCTACACCTTC
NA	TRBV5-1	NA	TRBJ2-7	CASSLKASYEQYF	TGCGCCAGCAGCTTGAAAGCCTCCTACGAGCAGTACTTC
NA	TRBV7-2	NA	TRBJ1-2	CASSLDKYGYTF	TGTGCCAGCAGCTTAGACAAGTATGGCTACACCTTC
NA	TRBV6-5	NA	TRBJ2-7	CASSPGTTSYEQYF	TGTGCCAGCAGTCCCGGGACAACATCCTACGAGCAGTACTTC
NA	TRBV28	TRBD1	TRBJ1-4	CASSSPGTGLEKLFF	TGTGCCAGCAGTTCACCCGGGACAGGGCTAGAAAAACTGTTTTTT
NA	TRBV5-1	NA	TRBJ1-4	CASSRTLDNEKLFF	TGCGCCAGCAGCAGGACTCTTGATAATGAAAAACTGTTTTTT
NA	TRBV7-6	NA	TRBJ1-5	CASSLGQSSNQPQHF	TGTGCCAGCAGCTTAGGGCAATCAAGCAATCAGCCCCAGCATTTT
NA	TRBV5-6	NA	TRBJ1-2	CASSLLGGGDPYGYTF	TGTGCCAGCAGCCTTCTGGGCGGAGGAGATCCGTATGGCTACACCTTC
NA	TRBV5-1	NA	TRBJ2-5	CASSFGGMGLETQYF	TGCGCCAGCAGCTTTGGGGGGATGGGTTTGGAGACCCAGTACTTC
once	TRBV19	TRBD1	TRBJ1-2	CASSSGTGSSYGYTF	TGTGCCAGTAGTTCCGGGACAGGGAGTTCCTATGGCTACACCTTC
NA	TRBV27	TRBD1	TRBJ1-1	CASSKRQGRFDFSNTEAFF	TGTGCCAGCAGTAAGCGACAGGGGAGGTTTGATTTTTCGAACACTGAAGCTTTCTTT
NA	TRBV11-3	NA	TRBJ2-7	CASILPRGQTYEQYF	TGTGCCAGCATCTTACCTAGGGGCCAAACCTACGAGCAGTACTTC
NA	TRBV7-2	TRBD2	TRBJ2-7	CASSLRTSLTYEQYF	TGTGCCAGCAGCTTGAGGACTAGTCTTACCTACGAGCAGTACTTC
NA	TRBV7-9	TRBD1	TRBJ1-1	CASSRQGGTEAFF	TGTGCCAGCAGTCGACAGGGTGGTACTGAAGCTTTCTTT
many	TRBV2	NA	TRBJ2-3	CASRASRTDTQYF	TGTGCCAGCAGGGCCTCGCGCACAGATACGCAGTATTTT
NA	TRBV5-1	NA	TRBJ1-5	CASRRTDNSNQPQHF	TGCGCCAGTAGGAGGACAGACAATAGCAATCAGCCCCAGCATTTT
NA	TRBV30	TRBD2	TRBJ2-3	CAWMRGGRTDTQYF	TGTGCCTGGATGCGGGGAGGGAGAACAGATACGCAGTATTTT
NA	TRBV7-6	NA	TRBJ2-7	CASSLRVTGTYEQYF	TGTGCCAGCAGCTTAAGGGTTACAGGCACCTACGAGCAGTACTTC
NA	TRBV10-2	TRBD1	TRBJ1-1	CASETGGNTEAFF	TGCGCCAGCGAGACAGGGGGGAACACTGAAGCTTTCTTT